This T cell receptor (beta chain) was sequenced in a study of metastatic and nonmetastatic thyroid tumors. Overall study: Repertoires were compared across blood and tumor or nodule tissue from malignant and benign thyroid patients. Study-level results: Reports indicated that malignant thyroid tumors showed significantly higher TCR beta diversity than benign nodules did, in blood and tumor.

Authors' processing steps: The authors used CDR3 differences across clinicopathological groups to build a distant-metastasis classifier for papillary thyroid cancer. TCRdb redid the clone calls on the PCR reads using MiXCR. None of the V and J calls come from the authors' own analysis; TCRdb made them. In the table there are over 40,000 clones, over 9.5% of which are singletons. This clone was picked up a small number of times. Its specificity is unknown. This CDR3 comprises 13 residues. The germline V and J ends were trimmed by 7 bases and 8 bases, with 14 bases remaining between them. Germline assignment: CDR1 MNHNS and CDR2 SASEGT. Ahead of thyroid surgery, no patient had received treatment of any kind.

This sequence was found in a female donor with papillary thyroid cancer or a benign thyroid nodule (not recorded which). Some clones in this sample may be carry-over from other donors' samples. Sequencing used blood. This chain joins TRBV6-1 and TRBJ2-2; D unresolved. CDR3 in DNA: TGTGCCAGCACCTCCTTGGTTCGAGGGGAGCTGTTTTTT. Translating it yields CASTSLVRGELFF.